A single sample is the source of the 32 T cell receptor beta chains below, sequenced in a study of PD-1 blockade in classical Hodgkin lymphoma. The table came from immunoSEQ multiplex PCR; TCRdb's copy has only in-frame clones and leaves some out. The sample contains some 5,400 clones, roughly nine tenths of which appear only once. As for time point: newly diagnosed, previously untreated cHL patient sample. Thawed PBMCs were the source of CD8+ T cells, obtained through magnetic negative selection. Specimen: CD8+ T cells from blood. The receptor source for this set is a human donor with classical Hodgkin lymphoma.

CDR3 sequence: CASSEYGSWEINNSPLHF. The CDR3 region has the DNA TGTGCCAGCAGTGAATACGGCAGTTGGGAGATTAATAATTCACCCCTCCACTTT. The chain recombines TRBV6-4 with TRBJ1-6; D unclear. This CDR3 region has 18 residues. V was cut by 3 bases and J by 5 bases, with 20 bases left in between. Looked up from germline, CDR1 is MRHNA and CDR2 is SNTAGT.

The rearrangement joins TRBV25-1 to TRBJ2-3, with 8 bases identical to TRBD1. This CDR3 has 16 amino acids. Germline assignment: CDR1 MGHDK and CDR2 SYGVNS. With 2 bases clipped from V and 0 bases from J, the junction kept 4 bases outside the gene matches. Here the CDR3 DNA reads TGTGCCAGCAGTGAAGAACGGACAGGGAGCACAGATACGCAGTATTTT. It is translated as CASSEERTGSTDTQYF.

The chain links TRBV14 to TRBJ1-3; D remains ambiguous. V lost 3 bases and J lost 3, with 18 bases in between. The CDR3 is 17 residues long. Germline V lookup: CDR1 SGHDN, CDR2 FVKESK. CDR3: CASSQLPRPACGNTIYF. The CDR3 region has the DNA TGTGCCAGCAGCCAGCTCCCGAGGCCTGCTTGTGGAAACACCATATATTTT.

The chain uses TRBV6-4 and TRBJ2-2; D not resolved. Deletions cut 3 bases from V and 4 bases from J, with 3 bases between. The germline CDR1 and CDR2 sequences are MRHNA and SNTAGT. CDR3 length: 12 residues. The CDR3 coding sequence is TGTGCCAGCAGTGATGGCACCGGGGAGCTGTTTTTT. This translates into CASSDGTGELFF.

This rearrangement joins TRBV27 to TRBJ1-1, with 8 bases fitting TRBD1. Germline loops: CDR1 MNHEY, CDR2 SMNVEV (reference sequence). The CDR3 runs 14 residues. Trimming took 5 bases from V and 3 from J; bases not matched to a gene: 5. This CDR3 reads CASSPGQGDTEAFF. CDR3 DNA: TGTGCCAGCAGTCCCGGACAGGGTGACACTGAAGCTTTCTTT.

The V call is TRBV9, the J call TRBJ2-1; TRBD2 agrees at 8 bases. Trimming removed 0 bases from V and 4 bases from J; junction bases left unmatched: 6. The CDR3 contains 16 residues. Per the germline V gene, CDR1 is SGDLS and CDR2 is YYNGEE. CDR3 protein: CASSVVASGWYNEQFF. The CDR3 DNA sequence: TGTGCCAGCAGCGTAGTGGCTAGCGGGTGGTACAATGAGCAGTTCTTC.

The genes are TRBV19 and TRBJ1-1; perhaps TRBD1 as D (5 bases). CDR1 and CDR2 from the germline V gene are LNHDA and SQIVND (reference sequence). Trimming pared 2 bases from V and 0 bases from J, leaving 13 bases between. This CDR3 spans 16 amino acids. The CDR3 reads CASSILQGPMNTEAFF. The CDR3 DNA reads TGTGCCAGTAGTATATTGCAGGGACCTATGAACACTGAAGCTTTCTTT.

Here the CDR3 reads CASSLPARAGNEQFF. The CDR3 DNA reads TGTGCCAGCAGTTTACCGGCCCGTGCCGGCAATGAGCAGTTCTTC. The chain uses TRBV28 and TRBJ2-1; no firm D call. This CDR3 has 15 residues. From germline, CDR1 is MDHEN and CDR2 SYDVKM. Trimming cost V 2 bases and J 6 bases, with 14 bases left between them.

The count of this clone is one. This chain uses TRBV9 with TRBJ2-7, with 14 bases aligning to TRBD2. CDR3 length: 17 amino acids. Germline V gene data show CDR1 as SGDLS and CDR2 as YYNGEE. V was clipped by 3 bases and J by 4 bases; unmatched bases: 9. CDR3 DNA sequence: TGTGCCAGCAGCGCCGGGACTAGCGGGAGTAAGAGGTACGAGCAGTACTTC. This codes for CASSAGTSGSKRYEQYF.

The chain links TRBV25-1 to TRBJ2-1, with TRBD2 identical over 13 bases. The CDR3 has 15 amino acids. J gave up 9 bases and V 4 bases, and 6 bases lay outside the gene matches. The germline gives CDR1 MGHDK, CDR2 SYGVNS. CDR3 loop: CASSAGTSGKIEQFF. The DNA for the CDR3 is TGTGCCAGCAGTGCCGGGACTAGCGGGAAGATTGAGCAGTTCTTC.

This chain links TRBV9 with TRBJ2-3, with 11 bases lining up with TRBD2. Germline values: CDR1 SGDLS, CDR2 YYNGEE. This CDR3 region has 16 residues. Germline trimming cut 0 bases from V and 6 bases from J; bases unmatched to any gene: 6. The CDR3 loop reads CASSVVSGRAFDTQYF. CDR3 nucleotide sequence: TGTGCCAGCAGCGTAGTTAGCGGGAGGGCCTTTGATACGCAGTATTTT.

The count of this clone is one. The J gene is TRBJ2-2, the V gene TRBV2; D is unresolved. The V gene's germline CDR1 is SNHLY and CDR2 FYNNEI. The CDR3 sequence is 12 residues long. V was trimmed by 6 bases and J by 5 bases, leaving 7 bases between them. CDR3 amino acids: CASRSGTGELFF. The CDR3 DNA reads as TGTGCCAGCAGATCCGGGACCGGGGAGCTGTTTTTT.

The CDR3: CASSDRADNSPLHF. In nucleotides, the CDR3 is TGTGCCAGCAGTGACAGGGCGGATAATTCACCCCTCCACTTT. V and J are TRBV6-4 and TRBJ1-6; D remains ambiguous. The germline V gene has CDR1 MRHNA and CDR2 SNTAGT. CDR3 length: 14 amino acids. Trimming left V 2 bases short and J 5 bases short, with 7 bases between.

On this clone itself: Its ends do not fully match the called genes, so a read error is possible. The gene calls are TRBV5-4 and TRBJ1-1; D unclear. The CDR3 contains 14 residues. Germline CDR1 is SGHNT and CDR2 is YYREEE (reference sequence). As DNA, the CDR3 is TGTGCCGGCAGCTTGCGGGGTGGGAACACTGAAGCTTTCTTT. Translation: CAGSLRGGNTEAFF. Full variable domain (missing parts from reference TRBV5-4 and TRBJ1-1): ETGVTQSPTHLIKTRGQQVTLRCSSQSGHNTVSWYQQALGQGPQFIFQYYREEENGRGNFPPRFSGLQFPNYSSELNVNALELDDSALYLCAGSLRGGNTEAFFGQGTRLTVV.

CDR3 protein: CASRPERYNYGYTF. The CDR3 nucleotides read TGTGCCAGCAGACCCGAGCGGTACAATTATGGCTACACCTTC. The chain links TRBV28 to TRBJ1-2; D unresolved. This CDR3 spans 14 amino acids. V lost 6 bases and J 5 bases, leaving 16 bases between the germline ends. Germline CDR1 reads MDHEN; CDR2 reads SYDVKM.

This clone was observed a single time. The chain has TRBV4-2 and TRBJ2-1, with 9 bases aligning to TRBD2. The germline CDR1 and CDR2 sequences are LGHNA and YNFKEQ. V was pared by 2 bases and J by 0 bases, with 11 bases of the junction left unmatched. The CDR3 runs to 19 residues. The chain's CDR3 is CASSQIPGLAISSYNEQFF. The CDR3 DNA sequence: TGTGCCAGCAGCCAAATCCCGGGACTAGCAATAAGCTCCTACAATGAGCAGTTCTTC.

In DNA, the CDR3 is TGTGCCAGCAGCTTAGCGGGGACCGAAGAGACCCAGTACTTC. Protein sequence: CASSLAGTEETQYF. This chain links TRBV7-9 with TRBJ2-5, with D perhaps given as TRBD1 or TRBD2 (5 bases each). The CDR3 has 14 amino acids. V lost 0 bases, J lost 3 bases, and 8 bases lay in between. CDR1 is SEHNR and CDR2 is FQNEAQ in the germline V gene (reference sequence).

This chain joins TRBV7-9 and TRBJ1-1, with no clear D. CDR3 length: 12 amino acids. CDR1 is SEHNR, CDR2 FQNEAQ, per germline (reference sequence). The germline V and J ends were trimmed by 6 bases and 3 bases, with 8 bases remaining between them. The CDR3 loop is CASRPRDTEAFF. Written as DNA, the CDR3 is TGTGCCAGCAGGCCCCGGGACACTGAAGCTTTCTTT.

The chain uses TRBV7-9 and TRBJ2-5; TRBD1 matches 8 bases. The CDR3 is 15 amino acids. V dropped 1 base and J dropped 1; count of bases not matched to a gene: 2. CDR1 is SEHNR, CDR2 FQNEAQ, per germline (reference sequence). CDR3 coding DNA: TGTGCCAGCAGCTTAGGGACAGGGACCCAAGAGACCCAGTACTTC. As protein: CASSLGTGTQETQYF.

The chain employs TRBV21-1 and TRBJ1-3. TRBV21-1 is given as a pseudogene. The CDR3 is 15 amino acids. The CDR3 DNA reads TGTGCCAGCAGCAAGGAGCCGAGGGGTGAACACACCATATATTTT. Translation gives CASSKEPRGEHTIYF.

The chain carries TRBV25-1 and TRBJ2-7; D may correspond to TRBD1 or TRBD2 (5 bases each). Germline loops: CDR1 MGHDK, CDR2 SYGVNS. This CDR3 region has 16 residues. V lost 5 bases to trimming and J lost 6 bases, with 23 bases between them. In nucleotides, the CDR3 is TGTGCCAGCAGTTCTCACGGGGAGACAGAGAGTACCGAGCAGTACTTC. Its translation is CASSSHGETESTEQYF.

This chain links TRBV6-4 with TRBJ2-1; 8 positions agree with TRBD2. The junction had 10 bases not matched to a gene; V was cut back by 0 bases and J by 9 bases. Looked up from germline, CDR1 is MRHNA and CDR2 is SNTAGT. The CDR3 is 16 amino acids. The CDR3 coding sequence is TGTGCCAGCAGTGACTCGACAGCGGGAGCATTTAGTGAGCAGTTCTTC. Its translation is CASSDSTAGAFSEQFF.

As concerns this clone: Germline is not matched at one junction end, which may reflect a read error. The chain carries TRBV7-9 and TRBJ1-5; unclear D gene. This CDR3 is 13 amino acids long. Germline assignment: CDR1 SEHNR and CDR2 FQNEAQ (reference sequence). The CDR3 nucleotides are TGTGCCGGCAGCTTAGCATCACATAAGCCCCAGCATTTT. It is translated as CAGSLASHKPQHF.

The chain joins TRBV6-1 to TRBJ2-7; weak D call: TRBD2 (6 bases). V lost 0 bases to trimming and J lost 5 bases, with 11 bases between them. Germline CDR1 MNHNS, CDR2 SASEGT. The CDR3 has 14 residues. CDR3 region: CASSEAEAGHEQYF. The CDR3 nucleotides are TGTGCCAGCAGTGAAGCGGAGGCGGGACACGAGCAGTACTTC.

The CDR3, as DNA: TGTGCCAGCAGCCCCTGGACGGGGAATCAGCCCCAGCATTTT. Protein: CASSPWTGNQPQHF. This chain joins TRBV7-8 and TRBJ1-5; D remains ambiguous. Per the germline V gene, CDR1 is SGHVS and CDR2 is FQNEAQ. This CDR3 region has 14 residues. Trimming took 5 bases from V and 4 from J, leaving 12 bases between them.

The rearrangement uses TRBV6-1 and TRBJ2-1, with unresolved D. There are 13 residues in the CDR3. V was shortened by 0 bases and J by 4 bases, with 4 bases between the two germline ends. Germline V gives CDR1 MNHNS, CDR2 SASEGT. In DNA, the CDR3 is TGTGCCAGCAGTGAAGCGGAATACAATGAGCAGTTCTTC. As protein: CASSEAEYNEQFF.

The gene calls are TRBV5-4 and TRBJ2-5, with TRBD2 as a possible D gene (5 bases). CDR3 size: 13 residues. V lost 4 bases and J 2 bases, leaving 9 bases between the germline ends. Germline V gene lookup returns CDR1 SGHNT and CDR2 YYREEE (reference sequence). The CDR3 bases are TGTGCCAGCAGCGGGGAGCCTCAAGAGACCCAGTACTTC. This sequence encodes CASSGEPQETQYF.

This chain connects TRBV6-1 to TRBJ2-6; D is unclear. The CDR3 sequence is 15 residues long. CDR1 MNHNS and CDR2 SASEGT come from the germline V gene. Trimming left V 3 bases short and J 0 bases short, with 6 bases between. The CDR3 region has the DNA TGTGCCAGCAGTGACGGTAACTCTGGGGCCAACGTCCTGACTTTC. Its protein is CASSDGNSGANVLTF.

J is TRBJ2-7 and V is TRBV28, with D unclear. This CDR3 is built from 14 residues. V was cut by 3 bases and J by 2 bases, with 11 bases left in between. Germline lookup yields CDR1 MDHEN and CDR2 SYDVKM. The CDR3 reads CASSLRNRPYEQYF. The CDR3, as DNA: TGTGCCAGCAGTTTGAGAAATCGACCCTACGAGCAGTACTTC.

V is TRBV9 and J is TRBJ2-1; the D gene is possibly TRBD2 (6 bases). Trimming shortened V by 0 bases and J by 6 bases, and 13 bases separated the two germline ends. The length of the CDR3 is 15 residues. Per germline, CDR1 SGDLS and CDR2 YYNGEE. CDR3 nucleotide sequence: TGTGCCAGCAGCGTAGGGGGCGGGACTTCCAATGAGCAGTTCTTC. Protein: CASSVGGGTSNEQFF.

The chain couples TRBV5-4 to TRBJ1-4; 7 positions agree with TRBD1. Germline trimming cut 1 base from V and 7 bases from J; bases unmatched to any gene: 1. Germline-derived CDR1 and CDR2 are SGHNT and YYREEE (reference sequence). The CDR3 is 13 residues long. The CDR3 sequence: CASSLYRGEKLFF. The CDR3 DNA reads TGTGCCAGCAGCTTGTACAGGGGTGAAAAACTGTTTTTT. The entire variable domain, with the rest obtained from reference TRBV5-4 and TRBJ1-4, is as follows: ETGVTQSPTHLIKTRGQQVTLRCSSQSGHNTVSWYQQALGQGPQFIFQYYREEENGRGNFPPRFSGLQFPNYSSELNVNALELDDSALYLCASSLYRGEKLFFGSGTQLSVL.

The chain is built from TRBV27 and TRBJ2-1, with no clear D. The germline V gene has CDR1 MNHEY and CDR2 SMNVEV (reference sequence). V was cut by 7 bases and J by 4 bases, with 20 bases left in between. There are 16 residues in the CDR3. The chain's CDR3 is CASILRAPGLYNEQFF. In DNA, the CDR3 is TGTGCCAGCATCCTCCGGGCCCCCGGTTTATACAATGAGCAGTTCTTC.